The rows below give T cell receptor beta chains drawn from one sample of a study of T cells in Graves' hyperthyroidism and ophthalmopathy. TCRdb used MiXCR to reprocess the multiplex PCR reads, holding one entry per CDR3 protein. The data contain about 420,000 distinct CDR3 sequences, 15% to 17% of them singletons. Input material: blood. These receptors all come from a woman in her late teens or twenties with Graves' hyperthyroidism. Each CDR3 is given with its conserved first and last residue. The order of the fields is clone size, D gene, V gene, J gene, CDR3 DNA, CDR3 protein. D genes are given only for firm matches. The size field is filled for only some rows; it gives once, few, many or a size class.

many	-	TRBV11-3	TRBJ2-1	TGTGCCAGCAGCCCCCGTACTGGGGTCTTAAGCTCCTACAATGAGCAGTTCTTC	CASSPRTGVLSSYNEQFF
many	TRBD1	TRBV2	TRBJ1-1	TGTGCCAGCAGTGCGGGACAGGGCGTTATCGCTGAAGCTTTCTTT	CASSAGQGVIAEAFF
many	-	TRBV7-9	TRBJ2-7	TGTGCCAGCAGCTTATATCCAAGGGGCGACGAGCAGTACTTC	CASSLYPRGDEQYF
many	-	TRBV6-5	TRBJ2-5	TGTGCCAGCAGTTACGGCGTAAAAGAGACCCAGTACTTC	CASSYGVKETQYF
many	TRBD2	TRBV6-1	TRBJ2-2	TGTGCCAGCAGTTACGCGGGACTAGCGGGAATCGACACCGGGGAGCTGTTTTTT	CASSYAGLAGIDTGELFF
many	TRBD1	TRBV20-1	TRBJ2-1	TGCAGTGCCCCCGGGACAGGGGTTTACAATGAGCAGTTCTTC	CSAPGTGVYNEQFF
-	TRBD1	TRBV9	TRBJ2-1	TGTGCCAGCAGCGTAGGAGGGGGGACAGGGGTTTACAATGAGCAGTTCTTC	CASSVGGGTGVYNEQFF
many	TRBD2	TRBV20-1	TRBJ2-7	TGCAGTGCTAGAGATGCGGGGGGGCGGCTTGAGCAGTACTTC	CSARDAGGRLEQYF
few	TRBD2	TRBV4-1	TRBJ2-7	TGCGCCAGCAGCGCAACCCTAGCGGGAGGGGAGGGGGAGCAGTACTTC	CASSATLAGGEGEQYF
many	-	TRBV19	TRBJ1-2	TGTGCCAGTAGTATAAGGCGCGAGGCGTATGGCTACACCTTC	CASSIRREAYGYTF
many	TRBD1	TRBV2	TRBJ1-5	TGTGCCAGCAGCGCGACAGGGACTCAGCCCCAGCATTTT	CASSATGTQPQHF
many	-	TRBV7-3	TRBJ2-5	TGTGCCAGCAGCTTAAGTGGGTCTGGCGGAGTAGAGACCCAGTACTTC	CASSLSGSGGVETQYF
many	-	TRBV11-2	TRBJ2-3	TGTGCCAGCAGCTTCGGGGGCACAGATACGCAGTATTTT	CASSFGGTDTQYF
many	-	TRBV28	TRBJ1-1	TGTGCCAGCAGTTTATGGGGGGTGGGAACTGAAGCTTTCTTT	CASSLWGVGTEAFF
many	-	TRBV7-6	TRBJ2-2	TGTGCCAGCAGCTTAGTGGACGGGACCGGGGAGCTGTTTTTT	CASSLVDGTGELFF
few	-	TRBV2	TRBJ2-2	TGTGCCAGCAGTGAAGCGCGGCCAGGGCCGAACACCGGGGAGCTGTTTTTT	CASSEARPGPNTGELFF
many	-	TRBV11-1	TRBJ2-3	TGTGCCAGCAGCTCCAGACAGGCCGCAGATACGCAGTATTTT	CASSSRQAADTQYF
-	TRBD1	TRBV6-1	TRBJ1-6	TGTGCCAGCAGAGACAGGGGGCGAGTTGGGTCACCCCTCCACTTT	CASRDRGRVGSPLHF
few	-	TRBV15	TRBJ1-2	TGTGCCACCAGCAGAGAGCAGGGGTTGGTGGGTTATGGCTACACCTTC	CATSREQGLVGYGYTF
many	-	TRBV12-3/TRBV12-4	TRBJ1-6	TGTGCCAGCAGTTTACAGGCATCACCCCTCCACTTT	CASSLQASPLHF
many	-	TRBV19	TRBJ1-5	TGTGCCAGTAGTATCGCTCTCTTAGGGGCCAATCAGCCCCAGCATTTT	CASSIALLGANQPQHF
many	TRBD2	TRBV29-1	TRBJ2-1	TGCAGCGTTGAACAGCTAGCGGGTAGTTACAATGAGCAGTTCTTC	CSVEQLAGSYNEQFF
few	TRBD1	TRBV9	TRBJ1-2	TGTGCCAGCAGCCCCCGGGGACAGGGGGCTAACTATGGCTACACCTTC	CASSPRGQGANYGYTF
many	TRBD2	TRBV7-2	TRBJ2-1	TGTGCCAGCAGCTTCCTTAGCGGGAGGGAGCAGTTCTTC	CASSFLSGREQFF
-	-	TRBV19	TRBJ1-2	TGTGCCAGTAGAATCAGAGATCTTAACTATGGCTACACCTTC	CASRIRDLNYGYTF
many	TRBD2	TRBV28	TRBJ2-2	TGTGCCAGCAGCTCGGGACTAGCGGGGGTCTACACCGGGGAGCTGTTTTTT	CASSSGLAGVYTGELFF
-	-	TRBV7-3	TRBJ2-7	TGTGCCAGCAGCCCCATTGGGGGGTGGGAGCAGTACTTC	CASSPIGGWEQYF
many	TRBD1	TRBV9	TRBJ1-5	TGTGCCAGCAGCGCAGGGGGTTCGACGAGCAATCAGCCCCAGCATTTT	CASSAGGSTSNQPQHF
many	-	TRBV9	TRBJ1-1	TGTGCCAGCAGCCCTCCACAGGGAGGGGACACTGAAGCTTTCTTT	CASSPPQGGDTEAFF
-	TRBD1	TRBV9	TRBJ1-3	TGTGCCAGCAGCGAGGAGACAGGGACTGGAAACACCATATATTTT	CASSEETGTGNTIYF
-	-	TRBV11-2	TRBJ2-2	TGTGCCAGCAGGGGTGTCAGGGGCCCTAACACCGGGGAGCTGTTTTTT	CASRGVRGPNTGELFF
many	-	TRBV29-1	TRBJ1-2	TGCAGCGTTGAAAAATGGGGAGGGTTTGGCTACACCTTC	CSVEKWGGFGYTF
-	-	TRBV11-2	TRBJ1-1	TGTGCCAGCAGCTTCTTTCAGGGCACTGAAGCTTTCTTT	CASSFFQGTEAFF
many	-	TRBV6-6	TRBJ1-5	TGTGCCAGCAGTTACAGGTTTGGCGGGGCAGATAGTGAGCCCCAGCATTTT	CASSYRFGGADSEPQHF
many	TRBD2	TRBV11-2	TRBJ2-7	TGTGCCAGCAGCGGTCTAGCGGGAAGGTACGAGCAGTACTTC	CASSGLAGRYEQYF
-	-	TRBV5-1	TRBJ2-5	TGCGCCAGCAGCTTGGGCGGTATGTGGGGCCAAGAGACCCAGTACTTC	CASSLGGMWGQETQYF
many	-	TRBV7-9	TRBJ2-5	TGTGCCGAAAGGGGGGCAGAGGGAGAGACCCAGTACTTC	CAERGAEGETQYF
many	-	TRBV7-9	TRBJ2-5	TGTGCCAGCAGCTTTGGGGCCGGGCAAGAGACCCAGTACTTC	CASSFGAGQETQYF
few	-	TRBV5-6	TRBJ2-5	TGTGCCTGCAGCTTAAGTGGGCCAGAGACCCAGTACTTC	CACSLSGPETQYF
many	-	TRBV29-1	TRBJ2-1	TGCAGCGTTGGAGGGCGGAGCTCCTACAATGAGCAGTTCTTC	CSVGGRSSYNEQFF
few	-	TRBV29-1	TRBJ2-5	TGCAGCACCGATGGGGGGCGAGAAGAGACCCAGTACTTC	CSTDGGREETQYF
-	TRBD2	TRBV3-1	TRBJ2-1	TGTGCCAGCAGCCAAGATAGCATGGCGGGAGGGCCTTTCTATGAGCAGTTCTTC	CASSQDSMAGGPFYEQFF
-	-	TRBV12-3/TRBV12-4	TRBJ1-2	TGTGCCAGCAGTCCAGCCTACTATGGCTACACCTTC	CASSPAYYGYTF